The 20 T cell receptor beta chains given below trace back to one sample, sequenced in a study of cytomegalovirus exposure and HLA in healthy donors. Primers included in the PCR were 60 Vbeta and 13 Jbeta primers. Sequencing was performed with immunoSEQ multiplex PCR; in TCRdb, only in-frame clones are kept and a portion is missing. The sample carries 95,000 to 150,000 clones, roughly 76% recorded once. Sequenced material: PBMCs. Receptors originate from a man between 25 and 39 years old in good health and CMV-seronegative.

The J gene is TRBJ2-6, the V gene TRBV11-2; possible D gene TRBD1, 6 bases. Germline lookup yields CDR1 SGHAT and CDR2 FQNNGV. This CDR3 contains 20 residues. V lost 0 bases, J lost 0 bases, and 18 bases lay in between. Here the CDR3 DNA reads TGTGCCAGCAGCTTAGATCCAAGACAGGCCCCCCTCTCTGGGGCCAACGTCCTGACTTTC. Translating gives CASSLDPRQAPLSGANVLTF.

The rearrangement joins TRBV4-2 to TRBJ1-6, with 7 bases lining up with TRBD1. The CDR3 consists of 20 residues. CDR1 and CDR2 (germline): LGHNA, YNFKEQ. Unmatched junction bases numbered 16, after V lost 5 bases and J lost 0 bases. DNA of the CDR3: TGTGCCAGCAGCTTTAGACCGGGACAGTTAATGAGCTCCTATAATTCACCCCTCCACTTT. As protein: CASSFRPGQLMSSYNSPLHF.

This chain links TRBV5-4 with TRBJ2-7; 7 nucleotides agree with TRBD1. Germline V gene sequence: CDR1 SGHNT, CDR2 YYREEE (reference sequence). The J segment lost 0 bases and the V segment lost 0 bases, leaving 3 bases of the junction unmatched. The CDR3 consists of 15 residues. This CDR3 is CASSLGWDSSYEQYF. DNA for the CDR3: TGTGCCAGCAGCTTGGGCTGGGACAGCTCCTACGAGCAGTACTTC.

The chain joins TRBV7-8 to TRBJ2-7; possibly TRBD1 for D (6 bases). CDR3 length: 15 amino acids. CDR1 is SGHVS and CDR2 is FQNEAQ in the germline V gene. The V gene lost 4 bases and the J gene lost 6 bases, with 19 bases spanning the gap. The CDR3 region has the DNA TGTGCCAGCAGCTCCCCAGGGGATACAGGGATCGAGCAGTACTTC. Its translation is CASSSPGDTGIEQYF. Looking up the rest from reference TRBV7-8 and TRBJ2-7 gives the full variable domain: GAGVSQSPRYKVAKRGQDVALRCDPISGHVSLFWYQQALGQGPEFLTYFQNEAQLDKSGLPSDRFFAERPEGSVSTLKIQRTQQEDSAVYLCASSSPGDTGIEQYFGPGTRLTVT.

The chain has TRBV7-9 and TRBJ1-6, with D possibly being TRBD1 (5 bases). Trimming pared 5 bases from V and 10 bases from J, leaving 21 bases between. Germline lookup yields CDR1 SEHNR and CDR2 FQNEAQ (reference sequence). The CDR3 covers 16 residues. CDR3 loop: CASSDDIGIGASPLHF. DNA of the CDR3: TGTGCCAGCAGCGACGACATTGGTATAGGGGCCTCACCCCTCCACTTT.

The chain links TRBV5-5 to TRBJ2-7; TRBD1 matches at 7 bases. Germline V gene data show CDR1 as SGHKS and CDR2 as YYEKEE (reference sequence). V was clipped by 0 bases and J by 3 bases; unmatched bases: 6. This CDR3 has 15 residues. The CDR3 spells CASSLVGTARYEQYF. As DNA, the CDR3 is TGTGCCAGCAGCTTGGTCGGGACAGCTCGCTACGAGCAGTACTTC.

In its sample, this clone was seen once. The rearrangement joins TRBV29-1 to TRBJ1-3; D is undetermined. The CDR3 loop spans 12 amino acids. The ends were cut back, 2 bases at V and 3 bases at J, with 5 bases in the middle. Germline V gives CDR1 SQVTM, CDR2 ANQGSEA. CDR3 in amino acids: CSVESSGNTIYF. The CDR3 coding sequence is TGCAGCGTTGAAAGTAGTGGAAACACCATATATTTT. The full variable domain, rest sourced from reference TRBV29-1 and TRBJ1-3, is SAVISQKPSRDICQRGTSLTIQCQVDSQVTMMFWYRQQPGQSLTLIATANQGSEATYESGFVIDKFPISRPNLTFSTLTVSNMSPEDSSIYLCSVESSGNTIYFGEGSWLTVV.

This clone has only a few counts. The CDR3 loop is CASSLLGGALYEQYF. The CDR3, as DNA: TGTGCCAGCAGCTTACTGGGGGGGGCCCTGTACGAGCAGTACTTC. This chain connects TRBV7-9 to TRBJ2-7; tentative D call: TRBD2 (7 bases). CDR1 and CDR2 from the germline V gene are SEHNR and FQNEAQ (reference sequence). The CDR3 totals 15 residues. Between the trimmed V and J ends, which lost 2 bases and 4 bases, there was a span of 15 bases.

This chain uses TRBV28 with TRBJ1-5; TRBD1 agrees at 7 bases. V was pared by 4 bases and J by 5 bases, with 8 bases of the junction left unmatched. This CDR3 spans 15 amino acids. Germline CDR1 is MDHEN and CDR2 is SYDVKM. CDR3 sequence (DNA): TGTGCCAGCAGTTCCCAGGACAGGCCCGATCAGCCCCAGCATTTT. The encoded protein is CASSSQDRPDQPQHF.

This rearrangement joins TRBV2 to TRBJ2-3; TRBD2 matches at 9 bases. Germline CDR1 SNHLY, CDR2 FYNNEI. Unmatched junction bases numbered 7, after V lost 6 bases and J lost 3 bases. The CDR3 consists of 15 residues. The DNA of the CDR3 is TGTGCCAGCAGGGTAGCGGGGGCTTCGACAGATACGCAGTATTTT. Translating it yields CASRVAGASTDTQYF. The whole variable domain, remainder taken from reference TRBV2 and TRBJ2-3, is EPEVTQTPSHQVTQMGQEVILRCVPISNHLYFYWYRQILGQKVEFLVSFYNNEISEKSEIFDDQFSVERPDGSNFTLKIRSTKLEDSAMYFCASRVAGASTDTQYFGPGTRLTVL.

CDR3 nucleotide sequence: TGCGCCAGCAGCCGGGACAGGGCTTCCACCGGGGAGCTGTTTTTT. The encoded protein is CASSRDRASTGELFF. V usage is TRBV5-1 and J usage is TRBJ2-2; 9 positions match TRBD1. Germline assignment: CDR1 SGHRS and CDR2 YFSETQ. The CDR3 is 15 residues long. V was clipped by 4 bases and J by 4 bases; unmatched bases: 5.

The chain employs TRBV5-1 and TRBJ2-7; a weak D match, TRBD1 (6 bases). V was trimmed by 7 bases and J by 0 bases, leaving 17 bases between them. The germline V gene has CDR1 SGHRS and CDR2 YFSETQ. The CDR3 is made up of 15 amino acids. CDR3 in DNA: TGCGCCAGCTCCATAGGGGGTTTGAGCTCCTACGAGCAGTACTTC. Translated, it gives CASSIGGLSSYEQYF.

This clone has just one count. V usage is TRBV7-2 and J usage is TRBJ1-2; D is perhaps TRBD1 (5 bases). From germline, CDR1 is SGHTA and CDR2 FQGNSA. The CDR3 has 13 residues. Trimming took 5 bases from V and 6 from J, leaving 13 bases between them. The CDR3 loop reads CASSPRQSHGYTF. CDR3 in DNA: TGTGCCAGCAGCCCTCGACAGAGCCATGGCTACACCTTC.

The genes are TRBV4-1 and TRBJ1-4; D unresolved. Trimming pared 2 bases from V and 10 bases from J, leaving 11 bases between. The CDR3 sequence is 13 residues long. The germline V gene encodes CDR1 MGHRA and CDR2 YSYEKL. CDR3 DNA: TGCGCCAGCAGCCAACCTCTCCGGGGAAAACTGTTTTTT. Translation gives CASSQPLRGKLFF.

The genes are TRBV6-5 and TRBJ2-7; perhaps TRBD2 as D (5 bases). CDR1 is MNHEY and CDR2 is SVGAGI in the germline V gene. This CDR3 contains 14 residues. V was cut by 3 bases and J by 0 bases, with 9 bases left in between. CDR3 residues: CASSYSVSSYEQYF. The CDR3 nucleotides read TGTGCCAGCAGTTATAGCGTTAGCTCCTACGAGCAGTACTTC.

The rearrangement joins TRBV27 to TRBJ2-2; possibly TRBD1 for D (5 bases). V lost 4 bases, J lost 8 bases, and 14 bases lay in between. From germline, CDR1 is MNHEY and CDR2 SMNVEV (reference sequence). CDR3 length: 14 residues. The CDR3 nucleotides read TGTGCCAGCAGTTCCTCACCTCCAGGGGGGGAGCTGTTTTTT. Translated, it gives CASSSSPPGGELFF.

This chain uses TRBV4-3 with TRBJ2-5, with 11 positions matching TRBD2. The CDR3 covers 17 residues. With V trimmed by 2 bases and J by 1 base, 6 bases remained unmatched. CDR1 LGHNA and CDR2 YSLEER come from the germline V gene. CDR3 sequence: CASSQSGLAAFQETQYF. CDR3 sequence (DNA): TGCGCCAGCAGCCAATCGGGACTAGCGGCCTTCCAAGAGACCCAGTACTTC.

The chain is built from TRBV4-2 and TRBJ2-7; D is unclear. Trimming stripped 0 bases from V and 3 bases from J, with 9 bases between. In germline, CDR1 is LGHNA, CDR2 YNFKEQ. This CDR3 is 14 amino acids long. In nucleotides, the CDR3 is TGTGCCAGCAGCCAAGAGGCCAGAAGCTACGAGCAGTACTTC. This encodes CASSQEARSYEQYF.

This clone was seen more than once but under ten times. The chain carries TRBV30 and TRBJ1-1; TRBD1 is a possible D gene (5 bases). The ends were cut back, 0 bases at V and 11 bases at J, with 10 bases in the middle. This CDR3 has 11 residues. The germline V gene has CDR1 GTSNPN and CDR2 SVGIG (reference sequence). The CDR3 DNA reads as TGTGCCTGGAGTGTACAGGTGGATGCTTTCTTT. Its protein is CAWSVQVDAFF.

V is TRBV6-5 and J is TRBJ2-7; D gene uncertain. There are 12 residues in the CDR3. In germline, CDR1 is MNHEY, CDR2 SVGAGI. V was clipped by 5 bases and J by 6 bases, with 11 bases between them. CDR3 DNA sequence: TGTGCCAGCAGTCTCCCGGGTGGCGAGCAGTACTTC. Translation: CASSLPGGEQYF.